This T cell receptor beta chain came from a study of blood T cell repertoires in COVID-19. Clones were sequenced by immunoSEQ multiplex PCR, and TCRdb holds only the in-frame ones, with some missing. Here the sample spans 130,000 to 150,000 clones, around 83% being singletons. V lost 1 base to trimming and J lost 2 bases; unmatched junction nucleotides: 7. CDR1 and CDR2 from the germline V gene are SGHRS and YFSETQ. This CDR3 contains 16 residues. Across about two dozen US areas, participants ranged in age from about 18 to 90 years. Cohorts were assigned according to the clinical history that participants reported. Within 2 weeks before study entry, exposed participants met a COVID-19 case.

The chain employs TRBV5-1 and TRBJ2-3, with TRBD1 matching over 7 bases. The material sequenced was PBMCs or T cells enriched from blood (not recorded which). The TCR comes from a woman aged 45 to 65 who had been exposed to COVID-19. In DNA form, the CDR3 reads TGCGCCAGCAGCTTGCTACAGGGGATTCCCACAGATACGCAGTATTTT. It translates to CASSLLQGIPTDTQYF.